What follows describes a single T cell receptor (beta chain). Its target is unknown. Germline values: CDR1 SGHDN, CDR2 FVKESK. This CDR3 region has 15 residues. Trimming shortened V by 3 bases and J by 5 bases, and 16 bases separated the two germline ends. Sequenced by immunoSEQ multiplex PCR; TCRdb stores in-frame clones only, minus some. The profile shows just under 95,000 clones, approximately 90% of them singletons. The sample originates from a study of T cell responses to AZD1222 COVID-19 vaccine. General study results and limits: Researchers report vaccine-associated CD4 TCRs spanning spike, with dominance at 160-218 and 743-854. Repertoires were obtained solely post-peak T cell response.

This receptor was taken from an adult in good health. Specimen: peripheral blood, collected on day 0 of AZD1222 vaccination. The V and J genes are TRBV14 and TRBJ1-2, with TRBD1 as a possible D gene (5 bases). CDR3 amino acids: CASSQGSGVRYGYTF. CDR3 bases: TGTGCCAGCAGCCAGGGTTCGGGGGTGCGGTATGGCTACACCTTC.